The 5 T cell receptor beta chains presented below share a single source sample, sequenced in a study of T cells in Graves' hyperthyroidism and ophthalmopathy. The TCR beta CDR3 regions underwent amplification using RNA transcripts as the source. The TCR CDR3 first-round RT-PCR relied on the HTBI primer set. One entry per CDR3 protein results from TCRdb running MiXCR on the multiplex PCR reads. The table includes over 700,000 distinct CDR3 sequences, 35% to 40% detected once. Material: blood. Receptor source: a man between 18 and 29 years old with Graves' hyperthyroidism.

V gene TRBV7-9 combines with J gene TRBJ1-2; a possible D gene is TRBD1 (5 bases). The CDR3 is 15 amino acids. The V and J ends lost 5 bases and 4 bases respectively, with 17 bases between them. CDR1 is SEHNR and CDR2 is FQNEAQ in the germline V gene (reference sequence). CDR3 coding DNA: TGTGCCAGCAGCCTTGCGGGGACGGCGGGCTATGGCTACACCTTC. As protein: CASSLAGTAGYGYTF.

This chain joins TRBV19 and TRBJ1-1; perhaps TRBD1 as D (6 bases). The V end lost 3 bases, the J end lost 4 bases, and 9 bases lay between the germline ends. Germline CDR1 is LNHDA and CDR2 is SQIVND (reference sequence). The CDR3 spans 13 residues. Written as DNA, the CDR3 is TGTGCCAGTAGTATGCACAGGGCCACTGAAGCTTTCTTT. This encodes CASSMHRATEAFF.

As to this clonotype: A much larger clone differs by one base, so this may be a read error. This chain connects TRBV19 to TRBJ1-4; a possible D gene is TRBD1 (6 bases). The CDR3 totals 13 residues. The V gene's germline CDR1 is LNHDA and CDR2 SQIVND (reference sequence). The ends were cut back, 5 bases at V and 8 bases at J, with 12 bases in the middle. CDR3 in DNA: TGTGCCAGTAGTGCAGGGGTGAAGGAAAAACTGTTTTTT. Translated, it gives CASSAGVKEKLFF. The full variable domain, with the rest looked up from reference TRBV19 and TRBJ1-4, is DGGITQSPKYLFRKEGQNVTLSCEQNLNHDAMYWYRQDPGQGLRLIYYSQIVNDFQKGDIAEGYSVSREKKESFPLTVTSAQKNPTAFYLCASSAGVKEKLFFGSGTQLSVL.

The chain recombines TRBV5-1 with TRBJ1-5; TRBD1 agrees at 7 bases. The CDR3 runs 15 residues. The J segment lost 6 bases and the V segment lost 0 bases, leaving 6 bases of the junction unmatched. CDR1 is SGHRS, CDR2 YFSETQ, per germline. The CDR3 reads CASSLEGAPGQPQHF. CDR3 nucleotide sequence: TGCGCCAGCAGCTTGGAGGGGGCGCCGGGTCAGCCCCAGCATTTT.

The rearrangement links TRBV29-1 to TRBJ1-3; D gene ambiguous. The CDR3 totals 11 residues. CDR1 and CDR2 (germline): SQVTM, ANQGSEA. Between the trimmed V and J ends, which lost 8 bases and 4 bases, there was a span of 9 bases. CDR3 region: CSQDWGNTIYF. DNA of the CDR3: TGCAGCCAGGACTGGGGAAACACCATATATTTT.